A single T cell receptor (beta chain) is shown here with its context. Its antigen is currently not known. Base qualities are not recorded, but no much larger clone differs from it by a single base. This entry is derived from a study of tumor and adjacent non-tumor tissue in lung cancer (dated by TCRdb to the late 2010s). Regarding the research as a whole: Of the cohort, about 11 patients had adenocarcinoma, 2 had squamous cell carcinoma and 1 had small cell lung cancer. The 15 enrolled patients, of whom 10 were men and 5 were women, were aged about 30 to 80 years and were diagnosed with TNM stage I to III disease. Sequencing produced about 130,000,000 productive TCRbeta reads in total, an average of about 4.2 million reads per sample. Using bulk TCRbeta repertoires from approximately 15 lung cancer patients, the study set lung tumor tissue side by side with matched distant non-tumor lung tissue. Around 31 paired specimens, one tumor and one normal lung sample per patient, were profiled by TCRbeta CDR3 sequencing.

Preparation of the library involved multiplex PCR. TCRdb shows the sequencer as Illumina HiSeq 2500. TCRbeta libraries were constructed through three rounds of nested PCR with primers (Table S4) according to protocols modified from ARM-PCR. Before sequencing, PCR products in the 200-500 bp range were cut out of the gel and cleaned up using the QIAquick gel extraction kit. The study's own analysis went as follows. Reads were cleaned using Trimmomatic, were merged into complete CDR3 sequences using FLASH, and were assigned to V(D)J germline segments using MiTCR. VDJtools was used to compute clonal diversity as the inverse Simpson's index. In-frame sequences without a premature stop codon were defined as productive reads. The raw public reads went through TCRdb reprocessing: fastp at Q25, MiXCR clone calling, in-frame beta chains kept. Entries that share a CDR3 protein sequence are merged under the most common genes and DNA. What appears here as the V and J calls and clone size reflects TCRdb's work, not the paper's. A total of some 100,000 distinct CDR3 sequences appear in this sample, 80% of them only once. The ten most abundant clones make up less than 40% of the sample.

Findings and caveats that apply to the study as a whole: Peripheral blood was not sequenced, so blood TCRbeta repertoires in these lung cancer patients were not examined. Neither the sequencing platform nor unique molecular identifiers are mentioned in the methods. Significantly higher TCR diversity was found in younger patients, and higher tumor TCR diversity was associated with shorter overall and disease-free survival. With only around 16 patients in the cohort, the authors noted that larger samples and more detailed clinical data are needed. The top 100 clones made up a significantly larger cumulative share of the repertoire in normal lung than in tumor tissue. TCR diversity (inverse Simpson) was significantly higher in tumor than in normal lung tissue (around 460 vs 160, P = 0.0075, Mann-Whitney U test).

RNA was isolated from bulk unsorted tissue, and RNA quality was assessed with a NanoDrop ND-1000 and an Agilent 2100. The normal lung samples consisted of distant non-tumor tissue collected more than 3 cm from the tumor edge. The donors were newly diagnosed lung cancer patients admitted for thoracic surgery in China from August to November 2014 who had not received prior chemotherapy. Patients who had received previous radiotherapy or chemotherapy, or who had another concurrent cancer, were excluded from the study. Pieces of surgical tissue measuring roughly 1-2.3 cm3 were kept in RNAlater solution and stored at -80 degrees C until use. V gives up 7 bases and J gives up 6 bases, and the segment between their germline ends measures 18 bases. From its cysteine to its phenylalanine, the CDR3 spans 13 amino acids. Kept here is only the CDR3 DNA, which spans 39 bases and is read in frame from base 1. Taken from the germline V gene, the CDR1 and CDR2 loops are SQVTM and ANQGSEA.

Sequencing input: distant non-tumor lung tissue. The clonotype comes from a man in his fifties or sixties with small cell lung cancer. The sequence joins TRBV29-1 to TRBJ1-2; no D gene is confidently identified. The sequenced DNA: TGCAGCGCATTTGCGGGCGTTATAGATGGCTACACCTTC. The encoded protein is CSAFAGVIDGYTF.